The next 27 T cell receptor beta chains were all read from a single sample in a study of blood T cell repertoires in COVID-19. Here immunoSEQ multiplex PCR was the method, and the copy in TCRdb shows in-frame clones only, minus some. The sample gives around 62,000 clones, 88% of which show up once; less than 55% is in the top ten. The source material was peripheral blood. These receptors all come from a woman aged 60-70 years with COVID-19, enrolled during active disease.

The J gene is TRBJ2-1, the V gene TRBV5-4; 8 bases fit TRBD2. CDR1 and CDR2 from the germline V gene are SGHNT and YYREEE (reference sequence). CDR3 length: 17 amino acids. Trimming at V came to 3 bases and at J to 0 bases, leaving 8 bases not matched to a gene. The CDR3 region has the DNA TGTGCCAGCAGCTCATTGCTAGCGGGCTCCTCCTACAATGAGCAGTTCTTC. This encodes CASSSLLAGSSYNEQFF.

The chain employs TRBV6-6 and TRBJ2-3, with 11 bases lining up with TRBD2. This CDR3 is 15 amino acids long. V trimming: 7 bases; J trimming: 6 bases; junction bases outside the gene matches: 9. Germline CDR1 MNHNY, CDR2 SVGAGI (reference sequence). The CDR3 loop reads CASKLAGGPGDTQYF. CDR3 nucleotides: TGTGCCAGCAAATTAGCGGGGGGGCCTGGGGATACGCAGTATTTT.

This clone appeared a single time. The V gene is TRBV28, the J gene TRBJ1-1; TRBD1 is a possible D gene (5 bases). V was shortened by 7 bases and J by 4 bases, with 10 bases between the two germline ends. CDR3 length: 12 residues. Germline V gene data show CDR1 as MDHEN and CDR2 as SYDVKM. CDR3 coding DNA: TGTGCCAGCAACCGGGGGGGCACTGAAGCTTTCTTT. Translated: CASNRGGTEAFF.

V and J are TRBV9 and TRBJ2-1, with D tentatively TRBD2 (5 bases). From germline, CDR1 is SGDLS and CDR2 YYNGEE. Trimming took off 3 bases at V and 1 base at J, with 17 bases between the two ends. This CDR3 comprises 17 residues. The CDR3 region is CASSAEDWPGSYNEQFF. The DNA for the CDR3 is TGTGCCAGCAGCGCGGAAGACTGGCCGGGATCCTACAATGAGCAGTTCTTC.

The J gene is TRBJ2-2, the V gene TRBV7-2; 10 bases are a match to TRBD2. This CDR3 region has 18 residues. Germline V lookup: CDR1 SGHTA, CDR2 FQGNSA. The junction had 12 bases not matched to a gene; V was cut back by 3 bases and J by 5 bases. Here the CDR3 DNA reads TGTGCCAGCAGCTTCCGGGGTCTAGCGGGGGCCAAGACCGGGGAGCTGTTTTTT. This sequence encodes CASSFRGLAGAKTGELFF.

This rearrangement joins TRBV6-5 to TRBJ1-1; a weak D match, TRBD1 (5 bases). V was clipped by 6 bases and J by 6 bases, with 14 bases between them. CDR1 and CDR2 (germline): MNHEY, SVGAGI. The CDR3 consists of 13 residues. The CDR3 bases are TGTGCCAGCAGCGGGGGATGGGTCGCTGAAGCTTTCTTT. Protein sequence: CASSGGWVAEAFF.

The V gene is TRBV6-5, the J gene TRBJ1-3; D is unresolved. The germline V gene has CDR1 MNHEY and CDR2 SVGAGI. There are 16 residues in the CDR3. Between the trimmed V and J ends, which lost 2 bases and 0 bases, there was a span of 11 bases. CDR3 coding DNA: TGTGCCAGCAGTTACGAGGGCGTACCCTCTGGAAACACCATATATTTT. It encodes CASSYEGVPSGNTIYF.

This sequence joins TRBV7-2 and TRBJ2-2; 9 bases are shared with TRBD2. Trimming cost V 1 base and J 0 bases; bases outside gene matches: 0. Germline CDR1 SGHTA, CDR2 FQGNSA. The CDR3 spans 16 residues. Here the CDR3 DNA reads TGTGCCAGCAGCTTAGGACTAGCGGCGAACACCGGGGAGCTGTTTTTT. This gives the protein CASSLGLAANTGELFF. Filled out from reference TRBV7-2 and TRBJ2-2, the complete variable domain reads GAGVSQSPSNKVTEKGKDVELRCDPISGHTALYWYRQSLGQGLEFLIYFQGNSAPDKSGLPSDRFSAERTGGSVSTLTIQRTQQEDSAVYLCASSLGLAANTGELFFGEGSRLTVL.

The V call is TRBV6-5, the J call TRBJ1-1; 8 bases are shared with TRBD1. V lost 7 bases to trimming and J lost 3 bases; unmatched junction nucleotides: 7. CDR1 and CDR2 from the germline V gene are MNHEY and SVGAGI. This CDR3 has 14 amino acids. The CDR3 loop is CASTLGQGDTEAFF. CDR3 in DNA: TGTGCCAGCACCCTAGGACAGGGTGACACTGAAGCTTTCTTT.

The CDR3 nucleotides read TGTGCCAGCAGCCCCTTGACGGCAGGGGGAGTTTGGGGCTACACCTTC. Its protein is CASSPLTAGGVWGYTF. The chain is built from TRBV3-1 (or the pseudogene TRBV3-2) and TRBJ1-2, with 7 bases identical to TRBD1. The germline CDR1 and CDR2 sequences are LGHDT and YNNKEL (reference sequence). J lost 8 bases, V lost 4 bases, and 16 bases had no gene match. CDR3 length: 16 residues.

The chain carries TRBV5-1 and TRBJ1-2, with D perhaps matching TRBD1 (5 bases). Trimming removed 2 bases from V and 0 bases from J, with 8 bases in between. The germline CDR1 and CDR2 sequences are SGHRS and YFSETQ. The CDR3 spans 14 residues. The CDR3 region is CASSFDSPNYGYTF. In DNA, the CDR3 is TGCGCCAGCAGCTTCGACAGCCCTAACTATGGCTACACCTTC.

The CDR3 here is CASTYSMNTEAFF. The CDR3, as DNA: TGTGCCAGCACCTATTCGATGAACACTGAAGCTTTCTTT. The chain couples TRBV21-1 to TRBJ1-1. TRBV21-1 is an annotated pseudogene. The CDR3 spans 13 residues.

The rearrangement joins TRBV12-5 to TRBJ2-7; D might be TRBD1 (6 bases). Germline V lookup: CDR1 LGHNT, CDR2 FRNRAP. The length of the CDR3 is 13 residues. V lost 6 bases and J 0 bases, leaving 9 bases between the germline ends. CDR3 coding DNA: TGTGCTAGTGGGACAGGAGACTCCTACGAGCAGTACTTC. This gives the protein CASGTGDSYEQYF. The full variable domain, with the rest looked up from reference TRBV12-5 and TRBJ2-7, is DARVTQTPRHKVTEMGQEVTMRCQPILGHNTVFWYRQTMMQGLELLAYFRNRAPLDDSGMPKDRFSAEMPDATLATLKIQPSEPRDSAVYFCASGTGDSYEQYFGPGTRLTVT.

The rearrangement uses TRBV9 and TRBJ2-3; 10 nucleotides align to TRBD2. The CDR3 totals 16 residues. Unmatched junction bases numbered 7, after V lost 3 bases and J lost 3 bases. Germline V gene lookup returns CDR1 SGDLS and CDR2 YYNGEE. CDR3 protein: CASSAPGTSVTDTQYF. CDR3 nucleotide sequence: TGTGCCAGCAGCGCTCCCGGGACTAGCGTTACAGATACGCAGTATTTT.

V gene TRBV7-2 combines with J gene TRBJ2-3, with D tentatively TRBD2 (6 bases). This CDR3 region has 14 residues. V was pared by 5 bases and J by 2 bases, with 11 bases between. Germline V gives CDR1 SGHTA, CDR2 FQGNSA. CDR3 protein: CASSPGLVTDTQYF. The CDR3 DNA reads as TGTGCCAGCAGCCCGGGACTGGTCACAGATACGCAGTATTTT.

This clone has only a few counts. V gene TRBV3-1 (or the pseudogene TRBV3-2) combines with J gene TRBJ1-4, with 8 bases aligning to TRBD1. Germline CDR1 and CDR2: LGHDT and YNNKEL (reference sequence). The CDR3 has 16 amino acids. The J segment lost 7 bases and the V segment lost 3 bases, leaving 10 bases of the junction unmatched. The CDR3 region is CASSQAGQGEFEKLFF. The CDR3 DNA reads TGTGCCAGCAGCCAGGCCGGACAGGGCGAGTTTGAAAAACTGTTTTTT.

J is TRBJ2-1 and V is TRBV10-3, with a possible D match to TRBD1 (6 bases). V lost 7 bases, J lost 5 bases, and 12 bases lay in between. The CDR3 totals 13 residues. CDR1 and CDR2 (germline): ENHRY, SYGVKD. Here the CDR3 reads CAITWGLDNEQFF. Written as DNA, the CDR3 is TGTGCCATCACCTGGGGGCTAGACAATGAGCAGTTCTTC.

The chain is built from TRBV30 and TRBJ2-7; 7 bases match TRBD1. The CDR3 consists of 14 residues. Germline V lookup: CDR1 GTSNPN, CDR2 SVGIG (reference sequence). After removal of 4 bases from V and 3 bases from J, the junction contained 9 bases not matched to a gene. The CDR3 here is CAWTDRDRSYEQYF. CDR3 bases: TGTGCCTGGACCGATCGGGACAGAAGCTACGAGCAGTACTTC.

The chain combines TRBV5-4 with TRBJ1-3; 7 bases align to TRBD1. The CDR3 totals 17 residues. Per germline, CDR1 SGHNT and CDR2 YYREEE (reference sequence). V lost 4 bases, J lost 0 bases, and 10 bases stayed unmatched. CDR3: CASSRRLGTASGNTIYF. The CDR3 nucleotides read TGTGCCAGCAGCCGGCGACTAGGGACAGCCTCTGGAAACACCATATATTTT.

This chain connects TRBV5-1 to TRBJ2-5; 8 bases line up with TRBD1. The CDR3 spans 16 residues. Unmatched junction bases numbered 9, after V lost 0 bases and J lost 5 bases. Germline loops: CDR1 SGHRS, CDR2 YFSETQ. CDR3 protein: CASSLALAGGAETQYF. CDR3 DNA sequence: TGCGCCAGCAGCTTGGCCTTGGCAGGGGGCGCGGAGACCCAGTACTTC.

The V call is TRBV10-3, the J call TRBJ2-3; D may be TRBD2 (6 bases). This CDR3 contains 14 residues. The ends were cut back, 7 bases at V and 2 bases at J, with 13 bases in the middle. Germline CDR1 reads ENHRY; CDR2 reads SYGVKD. CDR3 DNA sequence: TGTGCCATCACTTCCGGGACTGACACAGATACGCAGTATTTT. Amino acid sequence: CAITSGTDTDTQYF.

The chain carries TRBV5-6 and TRBJ1-3; TRBD1 matches 9 bases. With 4 bases clipped from V and 2 bases from J, the junction kept 13 bases outside the gene matches. CDR3 length: 18 residues. CDR1 and CDR2 (germline): SGHDT, YYEEEE. This CDR3 is CASSPLPGQGLPGNTIYF. Here the CDR3 DNA reads TGTGCCAGCAGCCCACTCCCGGGACAGGGTTTGCCTGGAAACACCATATATTTT.

The J gene is TRBJ2-4, the V gene TRBV28; TRBD1 might be the D (5 bases). V was shortened by 5 bases and J by 1 base, with 15 bases between the two germline ends. This CDR3 region has 16 residues. CDR1 and CDR2 from the germline V gene are MDHEN and SYDVKM. The CDR3 DNA follows: TGTGCCAGCAGTCACAGACAGATCGAGGCCAAAAACATTCAGTACTTC. Protein sequence: CASSHRQIEAKNIQYF.

This clone was observed a single time. The chain combines TRBV6-2 or TRBV6-3 with TRBJ2-2, with D unclear. The CDR3 sequence is 12 residues long. CDR1 MNHEY and CDR2 SVGEGT come from the germline V gene. V was cut by 5 bases and J by 8 bases, with 9 bases left in between. The CDR3 spells CASSRPLGELFF. Here the CDR3 DNA reads TGTGCCAGCAGTCGCCCCCTAGGGGAGCTGTTTTTT.

The gene calls are TRBV7-9 and TRBJ2-2; the match to TRBD2 covers 12 bases. The CDR3 contains 18 residues. Trimming cost V 4 bases and J 0 bases; bases outside gene matches: 6. CDR1 SEHNR and CDR2 FQNEAQ come from the germline V gene (reference sequence). In DNA form, the CDR3 reads TGTGCCAGCAGCTCTGGACTAGCGGGACAATCGAACACCGGGGAGCTGTTTTTT. Residues: CASSSGLAGQSNTGELFF. Variable domain in full (rest from reference TRBV7-9 and TRBJ2-2): DTGVSQNPRHKITKRGQNVTFRCDPISEHNRLYWYRQTLGQGPEFLTYFQNEAQLEKSRLLSDRFSAERPKGSFSTLEIQRTEQGDSAMYLCASSSGLAGQSNTGELFFGEGSRLTVL.

This clone was picked up one time. The chain joins TRBV6-5 to TRBJ1-2, with D perhaps TRBD1 (5 bases). V gave up 2 bases and J gave up 6 bases, with 13 bases separating them. The CDR3 covers 14 residues. CDR1 MNHEY and CDR2 SVGAGI come from the germline V gene. CDR3 sequence (DNA): TGTGCCAGCAGTTACCAGGGTGCGGTAGATGGCTACACCTTC. This sequence encodes CASSYQGAVDGYTF.

This chain joins TRBV9 and TRBJ2-1; TRBD2 might be the D (6 bases). Germline loops: CDR1 SGDLS, CDR2 YYNGEE. V was shortened by 3 bases and J by 7 bases, with 17 bases between the two germline ends. The CDR3 consists of 15 residues. The CDR3 DNA reads TGTGCCAGCAGCGCCTCCGGGACGGGGGTGAATGAGCAGTTCTTC. Its protein is CASSASGTGVNEQFF.